Ten or more counts support the clone carrying this T cell receptor (beta chain). The sample originates from a study of response to subunit inactivated influenza vaccine. TCRdb analysed the RT-PCR reads with MiXCR anew, one entry per CDR3 protein. The data show about 540,000 distinct CDR3 sequences, roughly 25% seen once. With V trimmed by 5 bases and J by 6 bases, 11 bases remained unmatched. The length of the CDR3 is 16 residues. Germline V lookup: CDR1 SGHRS, CDR2 YFSETQ. The sample was also reused in another study, on T cells expressing NK-cell markers. That paper adds: The TCR beta cDNA came from 5'RACE template switching with UMIs.

The sequence was obtained from a man aged 45-65 years who received an inactivated influenza vaccine. The sequenced sample was CD4+ T cells sorted from PBMCs, obtained roughly 12 days after vaccination. The rearrangement uses TRBV5-1 and TRBJ2-2; 9 nucleotides line up with TRBD1. The DNA for the CDR3 is TGCGCCAGCAGAGGCCCAGTGACAGGGGGTCCCGGGGAGCTGTTTTTT. Encoded protein: CASRGPVTGGPGELFF. The full variable domain, in which reference TRBV5-1 and TRBJ2-2 provide the parts outside the CDR3, is KAGVTQTPRYLIKTRGQQVTLSCSPISGHRSVSWYQQTPGQGLQFLFEYFSETQRNKGNFPGRFSGRQFSNSRSEMNVSTLELGDSALYLCASRGPVTGGPGELFFGEGSRLTVL.